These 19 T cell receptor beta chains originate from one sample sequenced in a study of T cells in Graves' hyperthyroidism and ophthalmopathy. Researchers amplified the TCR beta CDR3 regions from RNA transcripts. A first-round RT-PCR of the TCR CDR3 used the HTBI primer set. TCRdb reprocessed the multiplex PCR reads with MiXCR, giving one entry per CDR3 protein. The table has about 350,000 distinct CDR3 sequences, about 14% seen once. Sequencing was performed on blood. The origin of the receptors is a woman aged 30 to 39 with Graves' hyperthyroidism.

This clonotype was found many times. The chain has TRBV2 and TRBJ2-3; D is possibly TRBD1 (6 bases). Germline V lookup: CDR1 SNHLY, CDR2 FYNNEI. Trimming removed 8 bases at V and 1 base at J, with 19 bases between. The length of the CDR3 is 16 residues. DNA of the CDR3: TGTGCCAGCGAGGCAAACAGGGACCCCCGCACAGATACGCAGTATTTT. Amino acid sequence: CASEANRDPRTDTQYF.

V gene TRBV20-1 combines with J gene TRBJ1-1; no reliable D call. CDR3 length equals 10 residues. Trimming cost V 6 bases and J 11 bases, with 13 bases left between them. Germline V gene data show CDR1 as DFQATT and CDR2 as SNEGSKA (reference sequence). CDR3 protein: CSASGKGAFF. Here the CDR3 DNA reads TGCAGTGCCAGTGGAAAGGGCGCTTTCTTT.

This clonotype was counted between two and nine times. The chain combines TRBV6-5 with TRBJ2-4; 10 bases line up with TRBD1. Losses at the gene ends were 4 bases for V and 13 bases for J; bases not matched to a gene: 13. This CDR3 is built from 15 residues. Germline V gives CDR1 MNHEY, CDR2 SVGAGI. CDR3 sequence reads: CASSSDRGRMAGQYF. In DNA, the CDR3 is TGTGCCAGCAGTTCCGACAGGGGGCGGATGGCGGGACAGTACTTC.

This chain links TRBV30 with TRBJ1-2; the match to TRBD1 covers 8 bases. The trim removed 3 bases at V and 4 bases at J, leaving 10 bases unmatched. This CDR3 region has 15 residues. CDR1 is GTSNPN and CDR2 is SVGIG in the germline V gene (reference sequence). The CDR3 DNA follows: TGTGCCTGGAGGTCTACGACAGGGGCTGGCTATGGCTACACCTTC. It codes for CAWRSTTGAGYGYTF. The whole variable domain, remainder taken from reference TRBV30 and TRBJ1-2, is SQTIHQWPATLVQPVGSPLSLECTVEGTSNPNLYWYRQAAGRGLQLLFYSVGIGQISSEVPQNLSASRPQDRQFILSSKKLLLSDSGFYLCAWRSTTGAGYGYTFGSGTRLTVV.

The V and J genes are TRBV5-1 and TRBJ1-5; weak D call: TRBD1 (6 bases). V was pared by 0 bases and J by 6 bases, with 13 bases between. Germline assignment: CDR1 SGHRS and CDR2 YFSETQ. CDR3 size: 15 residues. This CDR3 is CASSLGGAGFQPQHF. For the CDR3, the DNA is TGCGCCAGCAGCTTGGGGGGGGCTGGTTTTCAGCCCCAGCATTTT.

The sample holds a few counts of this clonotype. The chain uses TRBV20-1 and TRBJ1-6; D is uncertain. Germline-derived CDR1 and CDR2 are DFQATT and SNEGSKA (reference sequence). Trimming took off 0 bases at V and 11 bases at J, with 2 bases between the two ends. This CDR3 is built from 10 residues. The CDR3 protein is CSARDTPLHF. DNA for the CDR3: TGCAGTGCTAGAGATACACCCCTCCACTTT.

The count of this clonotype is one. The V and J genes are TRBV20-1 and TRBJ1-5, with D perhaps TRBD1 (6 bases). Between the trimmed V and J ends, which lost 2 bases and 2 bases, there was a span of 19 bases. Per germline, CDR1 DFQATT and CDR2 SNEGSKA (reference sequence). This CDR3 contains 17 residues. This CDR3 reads CSARPAGGASGNQPQHF. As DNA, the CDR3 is TGCAGTGCTAGACCGGCTGGGGGGGCATCTGGCAATCAGCCCCAGCATTTT.

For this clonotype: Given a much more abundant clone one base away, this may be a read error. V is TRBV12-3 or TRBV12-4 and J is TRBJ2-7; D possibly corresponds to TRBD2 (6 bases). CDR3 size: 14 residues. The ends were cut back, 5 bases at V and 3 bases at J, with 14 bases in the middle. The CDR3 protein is CASSPSGSLYEQYF. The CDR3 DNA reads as TGTGCCAGCAGTCCTTCCGGGAGCCTCTACGAGCAGTACTTC.

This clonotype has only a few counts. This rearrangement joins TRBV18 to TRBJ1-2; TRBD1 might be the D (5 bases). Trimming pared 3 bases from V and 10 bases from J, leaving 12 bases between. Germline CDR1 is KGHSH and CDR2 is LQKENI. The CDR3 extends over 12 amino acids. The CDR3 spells CASSPDTPFYTF. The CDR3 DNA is TGTGCCAGCTCACCGGACACACCCTTCTACACCTTC.

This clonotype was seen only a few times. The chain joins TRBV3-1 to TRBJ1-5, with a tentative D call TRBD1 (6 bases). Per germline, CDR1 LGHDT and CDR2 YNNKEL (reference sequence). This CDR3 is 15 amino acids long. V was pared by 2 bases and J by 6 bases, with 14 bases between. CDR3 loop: CASSQTGRGIQPQHF. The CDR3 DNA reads TGTGCCAGCAGCCAAACAGGGAGGGGTATTCAGCCCCAGCATTTT.

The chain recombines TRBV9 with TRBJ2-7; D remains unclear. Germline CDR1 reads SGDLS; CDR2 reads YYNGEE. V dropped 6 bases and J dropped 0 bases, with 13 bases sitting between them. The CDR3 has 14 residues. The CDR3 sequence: CASNNGAPSYEQYF. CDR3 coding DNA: TGTGCCAGCAACAACGGCGCACCCTCCTACGAGCAGTACTTC.

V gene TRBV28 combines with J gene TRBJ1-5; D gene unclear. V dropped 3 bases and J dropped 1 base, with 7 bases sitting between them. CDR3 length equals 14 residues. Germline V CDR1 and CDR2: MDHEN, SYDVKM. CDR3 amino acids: CASSLVSSNQPQHF. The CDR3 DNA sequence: TGTGCCAGCAGTTTGGTGTCCAGCAATCAGCCCCAGCATTTT. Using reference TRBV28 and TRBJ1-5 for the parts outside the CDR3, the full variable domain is DVKVTQSSRYLVKRTGEKVFLECVQDMDHENMFWYRQDPGLGLRLIYFSYDVKMKEKGDIPEGYSVSREKKERFSLILESASTNQTSMYLCASSLVSSNQPQHFGDGTRLSIL.

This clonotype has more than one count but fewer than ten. CDR3 loop: CASGARIDTGELFF. The CDR3 region has the DNA TGTGCCAGCGGGGCCAGGATAGACACCGGGGAGCTGTTTTTT. The V gene is TRBV6-1, the J gene TRBJ2-2; possibly TRBD1 for D (5 bases). The CDR3 is made up of 14 amino acids. V lost 8 bases to trimming and J lost 3 bases, with 13 bases between them. Germline values: CDR1 MNHNS, CDR2 SASEGT.

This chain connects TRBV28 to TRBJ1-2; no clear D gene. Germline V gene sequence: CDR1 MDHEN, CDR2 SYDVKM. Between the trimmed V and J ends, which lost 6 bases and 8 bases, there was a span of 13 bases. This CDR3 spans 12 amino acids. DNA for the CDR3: TGTGCCAGCAGCCCTACCGCCGTGGGCTACACCTTC. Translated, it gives CASSPTAVGYTF.

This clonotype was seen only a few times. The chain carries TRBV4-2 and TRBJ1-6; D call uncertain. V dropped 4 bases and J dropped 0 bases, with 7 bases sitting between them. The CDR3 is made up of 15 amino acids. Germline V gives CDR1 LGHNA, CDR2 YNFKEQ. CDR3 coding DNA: TGTGCCAGCAGCCCATCTGGCTCCTATAATTCACCCCTCCACTTT. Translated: CASSPSGSYNSPLHF.

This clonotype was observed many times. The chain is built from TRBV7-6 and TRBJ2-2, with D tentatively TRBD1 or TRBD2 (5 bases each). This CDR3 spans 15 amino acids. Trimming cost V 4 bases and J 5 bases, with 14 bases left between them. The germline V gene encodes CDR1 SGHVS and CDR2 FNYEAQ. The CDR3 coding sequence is TGTGCCAGCAGCTCACGGCAGGGACCTACCGGGGAGCTGTTTTTT. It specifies CASSSRQGPTGELFF.

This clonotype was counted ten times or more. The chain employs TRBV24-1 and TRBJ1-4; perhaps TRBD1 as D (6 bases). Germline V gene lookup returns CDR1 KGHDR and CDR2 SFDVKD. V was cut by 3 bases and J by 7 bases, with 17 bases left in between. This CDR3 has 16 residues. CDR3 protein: CATSDPRGRGGEKLFF. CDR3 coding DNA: TGTGCCACCAGTGATCCCCGGGGCAGGGGCGGTGAAAAACTGTTTTTT.

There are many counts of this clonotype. The CDR3 DNA reads as TGTGCCAGCACCCACGAGGGGGCCTATGAGACCCAGTACTTC. Translating gives CASTHEGAYETQYF. The chain carries TRBV28 and TRBJ2-5, with 7 bases lining up with TRBD1. CDR1 is MDHEN and CDR2 is SYDVKM in the germline V gene. Losses at the gene ends were 7 bases for V and 5 bases for J; bases not matched to a gene: 10. This CDR3 spans 14 amino acids.

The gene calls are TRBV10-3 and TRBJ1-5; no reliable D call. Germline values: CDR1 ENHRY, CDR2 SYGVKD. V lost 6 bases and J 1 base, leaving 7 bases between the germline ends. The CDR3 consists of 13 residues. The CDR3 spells CAIRGSSNQPQHF. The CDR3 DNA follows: TGTGCCATCAGGGGCTCGAGCAATCAGCCCCAGCATTTT.